This T cell receptor (beta chain) is from a study of T cells in Graves' hyperthyroidism and ophthalmopathy (dated by TCRdb to about 2019). Background for the entire study: Peripheral blood was sampled at the time of initial diagnosis, prior to any treatment. The paper reports TCR Vbeta CDR3 sequencing of more than 120 peripheral blood samples: some 41 ophthalmopathy, 70 to 85 hyperthyroidism and approximately 17 progressor patients. In roughly six Graves' hyperthyroidism patients, the study also compared T-cell repertoires from thyroid tissue with T-cell repertoires from blood. The approximately 100 discovery patients were randomly divided into training and test sets at a 7:3 ratio. To identify TCR V-J signatures that set the groups apart, the researchers used a discovery cohort of 100 patients, made up of under 45 with Graves' ophthalmopathy and 55 to 65 with stable Graves' hyperthyroidism. After sampling, hyperthyroidism patients received methimazole starting at 30 mg daily, and ophthalmopathy patients received high-dose intravenous methylprednisolone. An independent validation cohort of 18 to 20 hyperthyroidism patients and 15 or so patients who later progressed to ophthalmopathy tested prospective prediction of ophthalmopathy. What the research found in general, with its limitations: A model built on a 13 V-J signature distinguished ophthalmopathy from stable hyperthyroidism, reaching 85% to 90% sensitivity and approximately 83% specificity in cross-validation and 80%/75% in testing. No statistical method was used to set the sample size in advance, and investigators knew the group allocation. Blood samples also contained most of the expanded thyroid clonotypes (frequency above 0.001), which suggests that blood repertoires may reflect thyroid immune responses. In validation, the model predicted progression to ophthalmopathy with approximately 69% sensitivity and about 73% specificity, a median of about 6.7 months before onset.

This clonotype was recorded at least ten times. Its cognate antigen has yet to be identified. No much larger clone exists at a distance of one base, and base qualities are not known. Ophthalmopathy patients had moderately to severely active disease, with a Clinical Activity Score of 3 or more, a NOSPECS grade of 4 or more, and a disease duration of less than 3 months. The study excluded patients with uncontrolled infections, other autoimmune diseases, pregnancy or lactation. Diagnoses were established on the basis of clinical symptoms, serum thyroxine and TRAb, thyroid ultrasound, and orbital computed tomography. Ficoll-Paque density gradient centrifugation was used to isolate PBMCs from around 10 ml of fresh peripheral blood. Total RNA was extracted using Trizol reagent, and RNA quality was assessed on an Agilent 2100 Bioanalyzer. Amplification of TCR beta CDR3 regions was carried out from RNA transcripts. The TCR CDR3 was subjected to a first round of RT-PCR using the HTBI primer set and the Qiagen OneStep RT-PCR kit. Libraries were constructed in a second round of multiplex PCR, after which size selection and purification were carried out. The libraries were sequenced on an Illumina HiSeq2000 using paired-end 100 bp reads. Per the original workflow: SOAPnuke was used to process the raw data, removing reads that contained adapters or uncalled bases, had a mean Phred below 15, or lacked an exact match to the constant primer or identifier. High-quality paired reads were merged with COPE v1.2.5, and unique nucleotide sequences were defined as clonotypes. Clonotypes were aligned to IMGT TRBV, TRBD and TRBJ reference segments using MiTCR v1.1. The analysis was restricted to V-J combinations with a frequency above 0.0001, which together covered 99.2% of the repertoires. The TCS score was defined as the ratio of F50 (clonal expansion) to E x V (chaos), calculated using BLOSUM62-based TCRdist between CDR3 peptides within each V-J. Welch's t-statistics and random forest reduced just over 500 V-J features to about 12, which were used in a naive Bayes classifier (R e1071). TCRdb ran its own pipeline on the public reads, namely fastp trimming at Q25 and MiXCR clone calling, and kept in-frame beta chains. Duplicate CDR3 protein sequences are folded into a single record with the most common DNA and genes. TCRdb's processing, not the study's, gives the V and J calls here. This sample comprises some 350,000 distinct CDR3 sequences, around 15% of them detected only once. Around 20% of the sample is taken by the ten largest.

V is reduced by 5 bases and J by 0 bases, leaving a spacing of 14 bases between them. CDR1 SGHAT and CDR2 FQNNGV are derived from the germline V gene. Counted from cysteine to phenylalanine, this CDR3 has 16 amino acids. The kept DNA is CDR3 alone, 48 bases in frame from the first base. Sequencing was done on a sample of blood. The rearrangement combines TRBV11-2 with TRBJ1-5, with the identity of the D gene unclear. The sequence came from a woman aged 55-70 years with Graves' ophthalmopathy. The CDR3 region: CASSPTRTGSNQPQHF. The bases read TGTGCCAGCAGCCCAACCCGGACGGGTAGCAATCAGCCCCAGCATTTT.